Listed here are 18 T cell receptor beta chains from one sample, sequenced in a study of T-cell reconstitution after alpha-beta-depleted transplantation in children. This sample's TCRbeta library carried unique molecular identifier barcodes. TCRdb independently ran MiXCR on the PCR reads; one entry per CDR3 protein. There are hundreds of thousands of distinct CDR3 sequences in the sample; approximately 15% occur only once, and about 1.1% lies in the top ten. The sequences come from PBMCs from the stem cell graft donor, collected from the stem cell graft. The receptors derive from a human donor who donated a stem cell graft to a child with acute myeloid leukemia.

This clonotype has a count of ten or more. The chain has TRBV30 and TRBJ2-7, with D uncertain. Per the germline V gene, CDR1 is GTSNPN and CDR2 is SVGIG (reference sequence). The V gene lost 5 bases and the J gene lost 1 base, with 6 bases spanning the gap. This CDR3 comprises 11 residues. Here the CDR3 reads CAWSASYEQYF. DNA of the CDR3: TGTGCCTGGTCAGCTTCCTACGAGCAGTACTTC.

This clonotype was found many times. This chain connects TRBV20-1 to TRBJ1-5; D gene ambiguous. This CDR3 is built from 14 residues. Germline V lookup: CDR1 DFQATT, CDR2 SNEGSKA (reference sequence). The V end was cut by 1 base, the J end by 5 bases, with 12 bases between. CDR3 residues: CSARGPQNDQPQHF. CDR3 sequence (DNA): TGCAGTGCTAGAGGGCCGCAGAACGATCAGCCCCAGCATTTT.

The sample holds many counts of this clonotype. The chain links TRBV7-6 to TRBJ1-3; D gene uncertain. Germline CDR1 SGHVS, CDR2 FNYEAQ. CDR3 size: 15 residues. With 5 bases removed from V and 0 bases from J, the gap between germline ends came to 11 bases. The CDR3 nucleotides read TGTGCCAGCAGCGATAGCTGGCCCTCTGGAAACACCATATATTTT. Residues: CASSDSWPSGNTIYF.

Turning to this clonotype: One end of the junction varies from germline; a read error may be responsible. The genes are TRBV6-4 and TRBJ1-1, with D possibly TRBD1 on 5 matching bases. The germline CDR1 and CDR2 sequences are MRHNA and SNTAGT. This CDR3 contains 11 residues. CDR3 sequence: CASSDSGEAFF. Here the CDR3 DNA reads TGTGCCAGCAGCGACTCAGGGGAAGCTTTCTTT.

The rearrangement uses TRBV12-3 or TRBV12-4 and TRBJ2-3, with TRBD1 matching over 9 bases. V trimming: 6 bases; J trimming: 4 bases; junction bases outside the gene matches: 8. This CDR3 has 15 amino acids. CDR3 residues: CASRAAGTGPDTQYF. The CDR3 region has the DNA TGTGCCAGCAGGGCCGCCGGGACAGGGCCAGATACGCAGTATTTT.

This clonotype was picked up many times. The rearrangement joins TRBV20-1 to TRBJ2-1; D remains ambiguous. The germline CDR1 and CDR2 sequences are DFQATT and SNEGSKA (reference sequence). The CDR3 is 13 amino acids. Trimming took 3 bases from V and 0 from J, leaving 6 bases between them. CDR3 sequence reads: CSARRNSYNEQFF. CDR3 in DNA: TGCAGTGCTAGGAGGAACTCCTACAATGAGCAGTTCTTC.

This clonotype was picked up a small number of times. V usage is TRBV12-3 or TRBV12-4 and J usage is TRBJ2-3; weak D call: TRBD2 (6 bases). This CDR3 comprises 15 residues. V lost 5 bases and J lost 5, with 17 bases in between. The CDR3 DNA is TGTGCCAGCAGTCGCCCAAGGCGGGGAGTAGATACGCAGTATTTT. This gives the protein CASSRPRRGVDTQYF.

This clonotype occurred many times. The chain uses TRBV20-1 and TRBJ2-5, with 12 bases matching TRBD2. The CDR3 contains 15 residues. Germline assignment: CDR1 DFQATT and CDR2 SNEGSKA (reference sequence). Trimming removed 1 base from V and 7 bases from J; junction bases left unmatched: 7. The CDR3 here is CSARGTSGARGTQYF. In DNA form, the CDR3 reads TGCAGTGCTAGAGGGACTAGCGGGGCCCGGGGGACCCAGTACTTC.

This clonotype turned up a few times. The V and J genes are TRBV6-2 or TRBV6-3 and TRBJ2-3; D may be TRBD1 (6 bases). The CDR3 loop spans 15 amino acids. In germline, CDR1 is MNHEY, CDR2 SVGEGT. V lost 1 base to trimming and J lost 0 bases, with 8 bases between them. CDR3 DNA: TGTGCCAGCAGTTACTATCAGGGGAGCACAGATACGCAGTATTTT. Its translation is CASSYYQGSTDTQYF.

This clonotype has more than one count but fewer than ten. V and J are TRBV6-1 and TRBJ2-3; 12 bases are shared with TRBD2. This CDR3 is 16 amino acids long. V trimming: 1 base; J trimming: 1 base; junction bases outside the gene matches: 0. Germline loops: CDR1 MNHNS, CDR2 SASEGT. This CDR3 is CASSEGTSGGTDTQYF. As DNA, the CDR3 is TGTGCCAGCAGTGAAGGGACTAGCGGGGGCACAGATACGCAGTATTTT.

This clonotype was seen ten or more times. J is TRBJ2-7 and V is TRBV20-1; 7 positions match TRBD2. The length of the CDR3 is 13 residues. The trim removed 2 bases at V and 4 bases at J, leaving 5 bases unmatched. Germline V gene lookup returns CDR1 DFQATT and CDR2 SNEGSKA (reference sequence). The CDR3 region has the DNA TGCAGTGCTAGACGGGGGGACCTATACGAGCAGTACGTC. It specifies CSARRGDLYEQYV.

The table lists this clonotype with a few counts. CDR3 loop: CASSNSATNEKLFF. CDR3 DNA sequence: TGTGCCAGCTCGAACAGTGCAACTAATGAAAAACTGTTTTTT. The J gene is TRBJ1-4, the V gene TRBV18; D gene uncertain. Germline loops: CDR1 KGHSH, CDR2 LQKENI. The CDR3 totals 14 residues. The V gene lost 6 bases and the J gene lost 0 bases, with 8 bases spanning the gap.

In this sample, this clonotype turned up a few times. The rearrangement links TRBV20-1 to TRBJ2-1; TRBD1 aligns across 12 bases. CDR3 length: 15 amino acids. The junction had 7 bases not matched to a gene; V was cut back by 0 bases and J by 10 bases. Germline V gives CDR1 DFQATT, CDR2 SNEGSKA (reference sequence). The CDR3 protein is CSARDRGQGAREQFF. The CDR3 nucleotides read TGCAGTGCTAGAGATAGGGGACAGGGGGCGCGAGAGCAGTTCTTC.

This clonotype was seen at least ten times. This rearrangement joins TRBV20-1 to TRBJ1-5; D is undetermined. V lost 1 base and J 4 bases, leaving 11 bases between the germline ends. CDR3 length: 14 residues. Germline assignment: CDR1 DFQATT and CDR2 SNEGSKA (reference sequence). CDR3 in amino acids: CSARAPVGNQPQHF. In DNA, the CDR3 is TGCAGTGCTAGAGCCCCAGTAGGGAATCAGCCCCAGCATTTT.

This clonotype occurred many times. This rearrangement joins TRBV29-1 to TRBJ1-1, with D uncertain. Trimming pared 4 bases from V and 0 bases from J, leaving 6 bases between. There are 12 residues in the CDR3. CDR1 and CDR2 (germline): SQVTM, ANQGSEA. CDR3 nucleotide sequence: TGCAGCGTTGCAGATTTGAACACTGAAGCTTTCTTT. Translated: CSVADLNTEAFF.

As for this clonotype: This could be a read error, since a much larger clone is one nucleotide away. V is TRBV29-1 and J is TRBJ2-3; perhaps TRBD1 as D (5 bases). V lost 7 bases and J lost 2, with 10 bases in between. Germline V gene lookup returns CDR1 SQVTM and CDR2 ANQGSEA. This CDR3 has 12 amino acids. The CDR3 region has the DNA TGCAGCGCAGTGGACACCACAGATACGCAGTATTTT. Its protein is CSAVDTTDTQYF.

The V gene is TRBV12-3 or TRBV12-4, the J gene TRBJ2-5, with 12 bases that match TRBD2. The CDR3 consists of 16 residues. V lost 1 base, J lost 6 bases, and 6 bases stayed unmatched. This CDR3 reads CASSLGLAGGGQTQYF. In DNA form, the CDR3 reads TGTGCCAGCAGTTTAGGGCTAGCGGGGGGGGGACAGACCCAGTACTTC.

In DNA form, the CDR3 reads TGTGCCAGCAGTCGATATGGCCCTTCTAGCGGGGGGCCACTTGAGCAGTTCTTC. Amino acids: CASSRYGPSSGGPLEQFF. The chain links TRBV12-3 or TRBV12-4 to TRBJ2-1, with TRBD2 identical over 11 bases. With V trimmed by 5 bases and J by 9 bases, 18 bases remained unmatched. The CDR3 runs 18 residues.